Reported below is one T cell receptor (beta chain). V lost 7 bases to trimming and J lost 1 base, with 10 bases between them. Germline-derived CDR1 and CDR2 are SEHNR and FQNEAQ (reference sequence). CDR3 size: 13 residues. This sample is part of a study of beta chain features in type 1 diabetes. cDNA synthesis used the whole RNA isolate, giving expressed TCRB sequences. Generated by immunoSEQ multiplex PCR, the TCRdb table keeps only in-frame clones and is missing some. Of around 250,000 clones listed, about 30% are singletons. The sequencing input was central memory CD4+ T cells from blood. The clonotype was recovered from a man between 25 and 39 years old in good health. The chain links TRBV7-9 to TRBJ2-5, with D perhaps matching TRBD1 or TRBD2 (5 bases each). CDR3 bases: TGTGCCAGCACGGGGCGGCTCCAAGAGACCCAGTACTTC. Its translation is CASTGRLQETQYF.